The clone carrying this TCR beta chain was detected once. The antigen is unknown. A much larger clone is a single base away; this may be a read error. 5'RACE with 10-nucleotide random UMIs produced the cDNA. Via MiXCR, TCRdb re-called the 5' RACE reads, giving one row per CDR3 protein. The sample shows about 55,000 distinct CDR3 sequences, 3.8% of them seen only once. This entry belongs to a study of neurological immune-mediated disorders. General study results and limits: Across subjects, no CDR3 amino acid sequence appeared in expanded clones of more than one subject, a finding that suggested private repertoires in all groups. Neither clinical nor MRI features were associated with the multiple sclerosis repertoire cluster. Among 34 multiple sclerosis patients, 18 had repertoires that phylogenetic grouping placed in one related-CDR3 cluster, a possible signature.

There are 14 residues in the CDR3. Per the germline V gene, CDR1 is DFQATT and CDR2 is SNEGSKA (reference sequence). The receptor's source is a man aged 55-75 years with multiple sclerosis. Sequencing was performed on PBMCs. This sequence joins TRBV20-1 and TRBJ2-1, with D perhaps TRBD2 (6 bases). This CDR3 is CSAPKAGPYNAQFF. CDR3 DNA: TGCAGTGCTCCTAAGGCGGGACCCTACAATGCGCAGTTCTTC.